Below, one T cell receptor (beta chain) is given with its context. This CDR3 is built from 14 residues. Germline V gene sequence: CDR1 SGHRS, CDR2 YFSETQ. V was shortened by 4 bases and J by 1 base, with 11 bases between the two germline ends. This sample was taken from a study of technical replicates of blood from several donors. TCRdb's copy holds only in-frame clones and misses some; the assay was immunoSEQ multiplex PCR. The sample lists approximately 88,000 clones, approximately 94% occurring once. Sequencing was carried out using T cells isolated from PBMCs. The sequence came from a human donor in good health. V and J are TRBV5-1 and TRBJ1-1; tentatively, D is TRBD1 (6 bases). CDR3 DNA sequence: TGCGCCAGCAGCACCGTGACAGGGAACACTGAAGCTTTCTTT. This gives the protein CASSTVTGNTEAFF.